This T cell receptor beta chain came from a study of T cells after posttransplantation cyclophosphamide. In germline, CDR1 is SGHTA, CDR2 FQGNSA. Trimming removed 5 bases from V and 0 bases from J, with 10 bases in between. This CDR3 contains 14 residues. Measured with immunoSEQ multiplex PCR; TCRdb has only the in-frame clones, and not every one. The sample includes approximately 12,000 clones, approximately 82% of them seen just once. Sequenced: memory CD4+ T cells sorted from PBMCs. The receptor was derived from a man aged 50 to 60 in good health, CMV-negative, and a related stem cell transplant donor. V usage is TRBV7-2 and J usage is TRBJ1-1, with a tentative D call TRBD1 (5 bases). As DNA, the CDR3 is TGTGCCAGCAGCCAGGGCTTTATGAACACTGAAGCTTTCTTT. It yields the protein CASSQGFMNTEAFF.